This T cell receptor beta chain was identified during a study of OX40 agonist ivuxolimab in advanced cancers. Study as a whole: The patients got ivuxolimab, which is an agonistic anti-OX40 (CD134) antibody. General study findings and limits: CD4+ and CD8+ T cells in blood underwent clonal expansion by week 6 at 0.1 to 3.0 mg/kg.

Details on this clone: Its antigen remains unknown.

This table comes from immunoSEQ multiplex PCR, and its TCRdb copy is limited to in-frame clones, with some not included. Of around 64,000 clones listed, around 87% were seen once; the top ten hold 0.37%. Baseline, cycle 4 day 1, and cycle 7 day 1 were the blood sampling points. Sequences were derived from CD4+ or CD8+ T cells sorted from blood, sampled in a trial of the OX40 agonist ivuxolimab. This sequence was found in an adult with an advanced solid tumor such as melanoma, head and neck, liver or kidney cancer.

The CDR3 region has the DNA TGTGCCAGCAGCTCGATACCAGGGGGCAGTGAGCAGTTCTTC. Protein: CASSSIPGGSEQFF. The chain combines TRBV7-2 with TRBJ2-1, with 8 bases lining up with TRBD1. V dropped 4 bases and J dropped 9; count of bases not matched to a gene: 8. The CDR3 is 14 amino acids. In germline, CDR1 is SGHTA, CDR2 FQGNSA.